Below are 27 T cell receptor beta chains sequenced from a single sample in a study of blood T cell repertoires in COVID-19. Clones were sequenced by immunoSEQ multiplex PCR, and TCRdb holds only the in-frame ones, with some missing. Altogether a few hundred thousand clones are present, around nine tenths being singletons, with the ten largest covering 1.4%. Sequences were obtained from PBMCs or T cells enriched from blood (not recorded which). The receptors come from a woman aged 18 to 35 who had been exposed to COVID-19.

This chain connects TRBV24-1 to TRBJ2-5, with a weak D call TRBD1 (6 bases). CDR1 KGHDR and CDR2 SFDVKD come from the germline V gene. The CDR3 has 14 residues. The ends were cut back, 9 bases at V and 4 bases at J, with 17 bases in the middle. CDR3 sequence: CATARGEHRETQYF. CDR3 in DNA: TGTGCCACCGCCAGGGGAGAGCATCGAGAGACCCAGTACTTC.

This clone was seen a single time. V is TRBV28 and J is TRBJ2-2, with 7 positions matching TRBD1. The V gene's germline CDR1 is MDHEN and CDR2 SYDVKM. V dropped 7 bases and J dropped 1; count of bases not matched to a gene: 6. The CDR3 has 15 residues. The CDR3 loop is CASKGQPMNTGELFF. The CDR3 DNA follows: TGTGCCAGCAAGGGACAGCCTATGAACACCGGGGAGCTGTTTTTT.

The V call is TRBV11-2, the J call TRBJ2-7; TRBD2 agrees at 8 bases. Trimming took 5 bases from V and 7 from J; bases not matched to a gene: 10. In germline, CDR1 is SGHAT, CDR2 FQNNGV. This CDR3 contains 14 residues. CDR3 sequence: CASSETSATNEQYF. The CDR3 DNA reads TGTGCCAGCAGCGAGACTAGCGCCACGAATGAGCAGTACTTC. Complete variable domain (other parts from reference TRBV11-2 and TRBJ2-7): EAGVAQSPRYKIIEKRQSVAFWCNPISGHATLYWYQQILGQGPKLLIQFQNNGVVDDSQLPKDRFSAERLKGVDSTLKIQPAKLEDSAVYLCASSETSATNEQYFGPGTRLTVT.

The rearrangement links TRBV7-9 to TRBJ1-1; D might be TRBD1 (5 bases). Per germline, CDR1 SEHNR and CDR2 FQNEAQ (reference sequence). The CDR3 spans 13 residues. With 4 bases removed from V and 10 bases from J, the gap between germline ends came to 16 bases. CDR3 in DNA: TGTGCCAGCAGCTATATTTTGGGGGGTAGAGCTTTCTTT. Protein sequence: CASSYILGGRAFF.

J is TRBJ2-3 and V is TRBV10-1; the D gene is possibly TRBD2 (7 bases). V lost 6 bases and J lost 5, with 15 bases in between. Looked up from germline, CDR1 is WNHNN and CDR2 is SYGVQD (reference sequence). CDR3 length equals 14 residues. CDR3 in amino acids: CASRASGGGDTQYF. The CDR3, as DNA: TGCGCCAGCAGAGCTAGCGGAGGGGGAGATACGCAGTATTTT.

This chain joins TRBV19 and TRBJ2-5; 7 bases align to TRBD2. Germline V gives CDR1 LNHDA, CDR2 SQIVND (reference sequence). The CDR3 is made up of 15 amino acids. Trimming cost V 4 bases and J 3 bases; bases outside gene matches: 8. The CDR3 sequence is CASSKGPGGKETQYF. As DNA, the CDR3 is TGTGCCAGTAGTAAGGGACCGGGGGGAAAAGAGACCCAGTACTTC.

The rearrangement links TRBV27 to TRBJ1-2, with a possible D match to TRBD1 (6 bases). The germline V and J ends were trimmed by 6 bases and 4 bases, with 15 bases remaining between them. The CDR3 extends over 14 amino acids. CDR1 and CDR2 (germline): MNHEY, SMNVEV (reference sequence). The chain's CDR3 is CASSPTTGGYGYTF. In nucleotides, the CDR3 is TGTGCCAGCAGCCCAACGACAGGAGGCTATGGCTACACCTTC.

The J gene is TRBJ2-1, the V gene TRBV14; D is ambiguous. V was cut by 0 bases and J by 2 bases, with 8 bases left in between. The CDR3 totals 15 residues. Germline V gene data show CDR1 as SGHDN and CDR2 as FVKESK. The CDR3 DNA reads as TGTGCCAGCAGCCAAGATCGTCAGGCCTACAATGAGCAGTTCTTC. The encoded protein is CASSQDRQAYNEQFF.

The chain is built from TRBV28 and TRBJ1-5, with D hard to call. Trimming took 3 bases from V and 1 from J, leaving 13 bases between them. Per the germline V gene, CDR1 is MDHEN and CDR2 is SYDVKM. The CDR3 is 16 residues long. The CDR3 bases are TGTGCCAGCAGTTTCGGAGGGCTTCAAAGCAATCAGCCCCAGCATTTT. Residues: CASSFGGLQSNQPQHF.

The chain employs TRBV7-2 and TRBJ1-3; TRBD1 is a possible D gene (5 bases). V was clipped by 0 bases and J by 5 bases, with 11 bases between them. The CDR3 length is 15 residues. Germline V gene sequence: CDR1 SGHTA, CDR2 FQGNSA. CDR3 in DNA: TGTGCCAGCAGCTTAGCACGACAGAGCCGAAACACCATATATTTT. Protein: CASSLARQSRNTIYF.

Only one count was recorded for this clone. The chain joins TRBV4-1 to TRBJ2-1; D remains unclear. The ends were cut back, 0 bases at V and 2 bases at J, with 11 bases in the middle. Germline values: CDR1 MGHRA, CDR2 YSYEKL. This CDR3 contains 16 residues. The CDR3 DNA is TGCGCCAGCAGCCAAGATCCCGGGTTGGCCTACAATGAGCAGTTCTTC. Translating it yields CASSQDPGLAYNEQFF.

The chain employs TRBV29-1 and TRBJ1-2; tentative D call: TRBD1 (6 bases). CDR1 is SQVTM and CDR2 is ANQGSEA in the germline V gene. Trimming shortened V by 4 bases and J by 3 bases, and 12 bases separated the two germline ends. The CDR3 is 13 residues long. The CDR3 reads CSVGKGVDYGYTF. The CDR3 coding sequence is TGCAGCGTTGGAAAGGGGGTGGACTATGGCTACACCTTC.

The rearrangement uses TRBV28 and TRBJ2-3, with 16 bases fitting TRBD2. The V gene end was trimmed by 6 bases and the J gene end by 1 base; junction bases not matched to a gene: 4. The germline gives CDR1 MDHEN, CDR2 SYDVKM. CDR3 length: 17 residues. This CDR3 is CASRGLAGGPGTDTQYF. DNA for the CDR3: TGTGCCAGCAGGGGACTAGCGGGAGGGCCGGGCACAGATACGCAGTATTTT.

This chain's CDR3 is CASTGTGLNPGNTIYF. The CDR3 bases are TGTGCCAGTACCGGGACAGGGCTGAACCCTGGAAACACCATATATTTT. V and J are TRBV19 and TRBJ1-3; 9 nucleotides match TRBD1. Per germline, CDR1 LNHDA and CDR2 SQIVND (reference sequence). The CDR3 loop spans 16 amino acids. With V trimmed by 7 bases and J by 2 bases, 9 bases remained unmatched.

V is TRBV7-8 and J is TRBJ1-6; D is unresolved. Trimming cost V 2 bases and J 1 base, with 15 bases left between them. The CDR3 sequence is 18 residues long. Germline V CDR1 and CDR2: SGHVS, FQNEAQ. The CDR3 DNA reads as TGTGCCAGCAGCTTATTCCCCCCCAGCGGGTCCTATAATTCACCCCTCCACTTT. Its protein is CASSLFPPSGSYNSPLHF.

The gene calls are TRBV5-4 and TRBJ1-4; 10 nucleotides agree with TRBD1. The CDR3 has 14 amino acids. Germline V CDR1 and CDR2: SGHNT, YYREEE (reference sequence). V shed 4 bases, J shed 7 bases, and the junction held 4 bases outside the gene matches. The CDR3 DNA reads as TGTGCCAGCAGCCCGACAGGGGGCTTTGAAAAACTGTTTTTT. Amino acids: CASSPTGGFEKLFF.

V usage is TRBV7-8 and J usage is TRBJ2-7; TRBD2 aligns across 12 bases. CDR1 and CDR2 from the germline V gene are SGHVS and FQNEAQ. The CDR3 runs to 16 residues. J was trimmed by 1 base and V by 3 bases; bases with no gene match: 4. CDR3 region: CASSFLGTSGSYEQYF. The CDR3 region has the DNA TGTGCCAGCAGCTTTCTGGGGACTAGCGGGTCCTACGAGCAGTACTTC.

The DNA of the CDR3 is TGTGCCACCAACAGGGAAAGCGTTGACACTGAAGCTTTCTTT. Its protein product is CATNRESVDTEAFF. The rearrangement links TRBV2 to TRBJ1-1; perhaps TRBD1 as D (6 bases). V was pared by 10 bases and J by 3 bases, with 18 bases between. Germline V gives CDR1 SNHLY, CDR2 FYNNEI. The CDR3 runs 14 residues.

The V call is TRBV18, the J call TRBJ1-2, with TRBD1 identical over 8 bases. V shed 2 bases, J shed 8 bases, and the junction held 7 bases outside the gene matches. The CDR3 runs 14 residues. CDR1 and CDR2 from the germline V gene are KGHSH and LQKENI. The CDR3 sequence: CASSPVSGGTGYTF. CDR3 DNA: TGTGCCAGCTCACCAGTCTCAGGGGGCACAGGCTACACCTTC. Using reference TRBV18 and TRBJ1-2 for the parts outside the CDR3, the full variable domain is NAGVMQNPRHLVRRRGQEARLRCSPMKGHSHVYWYRQLPEEGLKFMVYLQKENIIDESGMPKERFSAEFPKEGPSILRIQQVVRGDSAAYFCASSPVSGGTGYTFGSGTRLTVV.

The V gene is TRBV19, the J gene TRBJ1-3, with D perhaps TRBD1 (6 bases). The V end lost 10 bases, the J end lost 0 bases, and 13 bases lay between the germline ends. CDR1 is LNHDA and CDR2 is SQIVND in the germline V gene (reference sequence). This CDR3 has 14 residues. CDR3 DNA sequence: TGTGCCACCCGGGACACAAGCTCTGGAAACACCATATATTTT. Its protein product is CATRDTSSGNTIYF.

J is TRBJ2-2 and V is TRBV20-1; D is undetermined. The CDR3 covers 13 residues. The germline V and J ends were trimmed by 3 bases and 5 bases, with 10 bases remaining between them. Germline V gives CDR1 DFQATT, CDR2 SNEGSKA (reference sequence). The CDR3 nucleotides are TGCAGTGCTAGTGAGCTCACAACCGGGGAGCTGTTTTTT. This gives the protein CSASELTTGELFF.

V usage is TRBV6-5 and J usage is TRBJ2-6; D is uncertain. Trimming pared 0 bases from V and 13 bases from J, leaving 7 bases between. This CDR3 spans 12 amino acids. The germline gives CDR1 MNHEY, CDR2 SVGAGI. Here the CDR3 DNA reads TGTGCCAGCAGTTACTCGGGCAGAGTCCTGACTTTC. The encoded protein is CASSYSGRVLTF.

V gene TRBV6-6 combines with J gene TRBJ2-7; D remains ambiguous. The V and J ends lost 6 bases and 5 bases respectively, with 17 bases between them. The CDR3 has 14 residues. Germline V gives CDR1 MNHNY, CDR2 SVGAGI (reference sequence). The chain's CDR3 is CASRRSSGSDEQYF. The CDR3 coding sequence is TGTGCCAGCAGAAGATCCTCGGGTTCGGACGAGCAGTACTTC.

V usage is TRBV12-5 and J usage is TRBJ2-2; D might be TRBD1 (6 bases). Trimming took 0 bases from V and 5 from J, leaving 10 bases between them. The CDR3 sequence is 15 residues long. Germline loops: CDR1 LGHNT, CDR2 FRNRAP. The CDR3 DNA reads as TGTGCTAGTGGTTTGGTACGGACAGAGACCGGGGAGCTGTTTTTT. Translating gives CASGLVRTETGELFF. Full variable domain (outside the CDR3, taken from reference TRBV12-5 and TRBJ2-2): DARVTQTPRHKVTEMGQEVTMRCQPILGHNTVFWYRQTMMQGLELLAYFRNRAPLDDSGMPKDRFSAEMPDATLATLKIQPSEPRDSAVYFCASGLVRTETGELFFGEGSRLTVL.

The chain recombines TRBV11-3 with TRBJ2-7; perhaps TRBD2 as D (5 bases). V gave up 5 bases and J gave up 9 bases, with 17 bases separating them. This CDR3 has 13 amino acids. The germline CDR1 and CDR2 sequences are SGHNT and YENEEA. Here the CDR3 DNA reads TGTGCCAGCAGCCACTCGGGGAAGGTTGGGCAGTACTTC. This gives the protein CASSHSGKVGQYF. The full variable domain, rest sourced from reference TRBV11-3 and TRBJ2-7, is EAGVVQSPRYKIIEKKQPVAFWCNPISGHNTLYWYLQNLGQGPELLIRYENEEAVDDSQLPKDRFSAERLKGVDSTLKIQPAELGDSAVYLCASSHSGKVGQYFGPGTRLTVT.

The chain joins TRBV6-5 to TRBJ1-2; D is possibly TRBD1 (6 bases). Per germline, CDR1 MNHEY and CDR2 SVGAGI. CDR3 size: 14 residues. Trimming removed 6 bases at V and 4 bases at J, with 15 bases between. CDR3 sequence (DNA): TGTGCCAGCAGCAACGACAGGAGCTTCTATGGCTACACCTTC. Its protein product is CASSNDRSFYGYTF.

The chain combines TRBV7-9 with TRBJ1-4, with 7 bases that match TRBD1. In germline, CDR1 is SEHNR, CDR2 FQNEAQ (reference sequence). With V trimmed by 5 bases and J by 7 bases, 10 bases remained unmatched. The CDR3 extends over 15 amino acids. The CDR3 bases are TGTGCCAGCAGCCCCGGTGACAGGGTTCGTGAAAAACTGTTTTTT. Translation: CASSPGDRVREKLFF.